The present TCR beta chain was sequenced within a study of blood T cell repertoires in COVID-19. Profiling relied on immunoSEQ multiplex PCR, and the TCRdb table lists in-frame clones only, not all of them. This table has roughly 200,000 clones, approximately 85% appearing once. Study members were between about 18 and 95 years old and lived in 20 to 30 US regions. Material for sequencing was PBMCs or T cells enriched from blood (not recorded which). The clonotype comes from a man between 40 and 49 years old who had recovered from COVID-19.

The CDR3 is CASSLARGQETQYF. The CDR3 DNA sequence: TGTGCCAGCAGCTTGGCCAGGGGGCAAGAGACCCAGTACTTC. The rearrangement uses TRBV5-4 and TRBJ2-5; 7 positions match TRBD1. Germline CDR1 and CDR2: SGHNT and YYREEE (reference sequence). V trimming: 0 bases; J trimming: 2 bases; junction bases outside the gene matches: 1. CDR3 length: 14 residues.